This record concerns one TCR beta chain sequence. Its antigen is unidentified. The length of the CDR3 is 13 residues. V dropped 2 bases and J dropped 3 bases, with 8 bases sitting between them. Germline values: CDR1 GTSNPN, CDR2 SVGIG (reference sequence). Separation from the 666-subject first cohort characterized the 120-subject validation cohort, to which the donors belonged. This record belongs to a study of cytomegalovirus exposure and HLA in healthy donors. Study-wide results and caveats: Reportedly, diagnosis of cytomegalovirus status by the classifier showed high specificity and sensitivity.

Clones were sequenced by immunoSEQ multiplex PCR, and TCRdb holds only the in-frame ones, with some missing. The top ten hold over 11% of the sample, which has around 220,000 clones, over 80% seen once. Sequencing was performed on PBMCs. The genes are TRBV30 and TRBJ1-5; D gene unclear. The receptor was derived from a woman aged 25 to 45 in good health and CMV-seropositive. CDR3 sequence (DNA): TGTGCCTGGAGTCGGCAGGCCAATCAGCCCCAGCATTTT. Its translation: CAWSRQANQPQHF. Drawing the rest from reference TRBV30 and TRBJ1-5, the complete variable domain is SQTIHQWPATLVQPVGSPLSLECTVEGTSNPNLYWYRQAAGRGLQLLFYSVGIGQISSEVPQNLSASRPQDRQFILSSKKLLLSDSGFYLCAWSRQANQPQHFGDGTRLSIL.